A single sample is the source of the 5 T cell receptor beta chains below, sequenced in a study of monozygotic twins with inflammatory bowel disease. TCRdb re-called the 5' RACE reads and gives one entry per CDR3 protein, without DNA. In total, the table holds some 330,000 distinct CDR3 sequences. The sequenced sample was blood. These receptors all come from a human donor with ulcerative colitis or Crohn's disease, or a healthy co-twin of an affected twin (not recorded which).

This chain links TRBV5-1 with TRBJ1-2. The germline V gene has CDR1 SGHRS and CDR2 YFSETQ. CDR3 size: 14 residues. This CDR3 is CASSLAQDGCGYTF.

The V gene is TRBV7-2, the J gene TRBJ2-5; as DNA is missing, the TRBD1 call by TCRdb cannot be tested. Germline V gene lookup returns CDR1 SGHTA and CDR2 FQGNSA. The CDR3 is made up of 17 amino acids. The chain's CDR3 is CASSLEWAGGPQETQYF. The variable domain in full, with the rest retrieved from reference TRBV7-2 and TRBJ2-5, is GAGVSQSPSNKVTEKGKDVELRCDPISGHTALYWYRQSLGQGLEFLIYFQGNSAPDKSGLPSDRFSAERTGGSVSTLTIQRTQQEDSAVYLCASSLEWAGGPQETQYFGPGTRLLVL.

This chain uses TRBV20-1 with TRBJ2-7; there is no DNA to check the TCRdb D call of TRBD2. The CDR3 loop spans 15 amino acids. Germline loops: CDR1 DFQATT, CDR2 SNEGSKA (reference sequence). This CDR3 reads CSAPTGGRTNSEQYF.

V is TRBV6-5 and J is TRBJ1-2. The CDR3 is 14 residues long. Germline CDR1 is MNHEY and CDR2 is SVGAGI. The CDR3 loop reads CASSYSSGSYGYTF.

CDR3 loop: CASSLGSGFLLYNEQFF. V usage is TRBV5-1 and J usage is TRBJ2-1; TCRdb's D call of TRBD1 is untestable without DNA. Looked up from germline, CDR1 is SGHRS and CDR2 is YFSETQ. This CDR3 comprises 17 residues.